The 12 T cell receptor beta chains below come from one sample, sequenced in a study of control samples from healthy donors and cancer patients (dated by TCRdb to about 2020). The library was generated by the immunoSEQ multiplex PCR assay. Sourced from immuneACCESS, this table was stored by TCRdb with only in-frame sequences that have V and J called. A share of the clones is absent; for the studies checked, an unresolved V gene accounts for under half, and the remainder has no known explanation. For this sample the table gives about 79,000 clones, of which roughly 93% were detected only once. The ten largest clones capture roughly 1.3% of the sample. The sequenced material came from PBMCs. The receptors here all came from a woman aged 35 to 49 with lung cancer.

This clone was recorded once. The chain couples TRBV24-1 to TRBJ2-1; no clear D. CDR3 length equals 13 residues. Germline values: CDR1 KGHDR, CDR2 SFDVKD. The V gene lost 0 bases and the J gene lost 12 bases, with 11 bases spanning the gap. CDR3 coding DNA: TGTGCCACCAGTGATTTGGGCGAAATGAGGCAGTTCTTC. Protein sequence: CATSDLGEMRQFF.

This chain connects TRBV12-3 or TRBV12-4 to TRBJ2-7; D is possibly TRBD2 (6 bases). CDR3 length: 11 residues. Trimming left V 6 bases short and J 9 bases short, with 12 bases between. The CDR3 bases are TGTGCCAGCAGCAGCCGGGACTGGCAGTACTTC. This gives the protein CASSSRDWQYF.

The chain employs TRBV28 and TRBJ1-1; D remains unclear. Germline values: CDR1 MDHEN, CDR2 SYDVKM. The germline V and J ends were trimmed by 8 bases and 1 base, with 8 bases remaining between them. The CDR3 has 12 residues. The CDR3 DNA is TGTGCCAGCGGCGTCCCGAACACTGAAGCTTTCTTT. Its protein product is CASGVPNTEAFF.

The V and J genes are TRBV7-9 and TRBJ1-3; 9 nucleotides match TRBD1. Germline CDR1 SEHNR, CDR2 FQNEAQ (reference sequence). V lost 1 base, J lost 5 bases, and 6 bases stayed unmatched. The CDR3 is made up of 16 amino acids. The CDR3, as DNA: TGTGCCAGCAGCTTAGTTCCGGGACAGGGCAGAAACACCATATATTTT. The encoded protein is CASSLVPGQGRNTIYF.

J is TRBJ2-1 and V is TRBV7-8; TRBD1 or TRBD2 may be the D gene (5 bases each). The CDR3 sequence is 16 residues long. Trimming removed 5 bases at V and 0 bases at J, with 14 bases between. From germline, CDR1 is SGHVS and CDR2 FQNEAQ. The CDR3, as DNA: TGTGCCAGCAGCCTAGGGACCGTCCCCTCCTACAATGAGCAGTTCTTC. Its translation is CASSLGTVPSYNEQFF. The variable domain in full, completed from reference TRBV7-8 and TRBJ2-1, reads GAGVSQSPRYKVAKRGQDVALRCDPISGHVSLFWYQQALGQGPEFLTYFQNEAQLDKSGLPSDRFFAERPEGSVSTLKIQRTQQEDSAVYLCASSLGTVPSYNEQFFGPGTRLTVL.

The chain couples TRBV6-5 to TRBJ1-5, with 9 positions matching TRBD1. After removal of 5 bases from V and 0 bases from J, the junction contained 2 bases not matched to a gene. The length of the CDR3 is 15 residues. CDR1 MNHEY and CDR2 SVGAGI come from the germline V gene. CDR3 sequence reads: CASSPTGGSNQPQHF. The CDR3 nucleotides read TGTGCCAGCAGTCCGACAGGGGGTAGCAATCAGCCCCAGCATTTT.

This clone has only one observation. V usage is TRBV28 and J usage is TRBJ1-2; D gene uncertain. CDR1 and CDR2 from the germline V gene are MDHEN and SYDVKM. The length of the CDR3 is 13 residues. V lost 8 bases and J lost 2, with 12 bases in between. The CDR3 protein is CASREILNYGYTF. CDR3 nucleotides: TGTGCCAGCCGAGAGATCTTGAACTATGGCTACACCTTC.

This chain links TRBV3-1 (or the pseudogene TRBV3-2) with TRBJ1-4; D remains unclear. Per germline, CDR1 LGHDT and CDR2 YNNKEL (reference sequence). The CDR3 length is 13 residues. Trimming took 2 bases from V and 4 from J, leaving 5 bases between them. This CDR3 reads CASSQLSNEKLFF. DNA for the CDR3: TGTGCCAGCAGCCAACTAAGTAATGAAAAACTGTTTTTT.

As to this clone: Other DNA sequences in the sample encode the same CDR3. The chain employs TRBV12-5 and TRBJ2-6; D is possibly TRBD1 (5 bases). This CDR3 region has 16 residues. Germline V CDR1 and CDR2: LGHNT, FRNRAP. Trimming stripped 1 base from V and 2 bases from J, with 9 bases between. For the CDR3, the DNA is TGTGCTAGTGGTTTGGCACAGGTAACTGGGGCCAACGTCCTGACTTTC. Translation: CASGLAQVTGANVLTF.

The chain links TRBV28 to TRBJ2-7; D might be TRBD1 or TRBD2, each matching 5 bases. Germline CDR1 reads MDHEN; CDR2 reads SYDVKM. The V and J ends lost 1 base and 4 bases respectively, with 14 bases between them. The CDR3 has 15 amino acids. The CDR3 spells CASSLYSGAPYEQYF. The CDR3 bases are TGTGCCAGCAGTTTATACTCCGGGGCTCCATACGAGCAGTACTTC.

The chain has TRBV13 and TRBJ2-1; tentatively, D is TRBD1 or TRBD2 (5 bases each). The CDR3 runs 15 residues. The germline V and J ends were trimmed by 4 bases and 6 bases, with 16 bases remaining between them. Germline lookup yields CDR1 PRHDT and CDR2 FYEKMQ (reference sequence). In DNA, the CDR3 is TGTGCCAGCAGCTCCACGGGACCCGGGCCCAATGAGCAGTTCTTC. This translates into CASSSTGPGPNEQFF.

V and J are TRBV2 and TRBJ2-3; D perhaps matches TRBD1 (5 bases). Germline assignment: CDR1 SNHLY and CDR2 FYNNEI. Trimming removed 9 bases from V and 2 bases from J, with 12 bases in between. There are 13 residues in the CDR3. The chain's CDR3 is CARPGRDTDTQYF. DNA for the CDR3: TGTGCCAGGCCGGGCAGGGACACAGATACGCAGTATTTT.